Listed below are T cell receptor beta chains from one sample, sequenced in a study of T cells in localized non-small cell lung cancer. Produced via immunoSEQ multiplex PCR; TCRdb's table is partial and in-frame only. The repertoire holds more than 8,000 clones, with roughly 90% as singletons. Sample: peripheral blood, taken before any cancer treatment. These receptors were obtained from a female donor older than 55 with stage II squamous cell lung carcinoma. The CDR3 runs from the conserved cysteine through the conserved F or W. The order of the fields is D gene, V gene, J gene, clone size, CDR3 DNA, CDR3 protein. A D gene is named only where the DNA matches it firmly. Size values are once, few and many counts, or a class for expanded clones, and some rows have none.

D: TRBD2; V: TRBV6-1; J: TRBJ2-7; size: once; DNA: TGTGCCAGCAGTGAAACTAGCGGTGATTACGAGCAGTACTTC; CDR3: CASSETSGDYEQYF
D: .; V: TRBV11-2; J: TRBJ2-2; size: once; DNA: TGTGCCAGCAGCCCCCCGGGCGGATTTAACACCGGGGAGCTGTTTTTT; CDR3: CASSPPGGFNTGELFF
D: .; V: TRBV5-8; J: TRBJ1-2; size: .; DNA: TGTGCCAGCAGCTTCCCCGACAGCTATGGCTACACCTTC; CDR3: CASSFPDSYGYTF
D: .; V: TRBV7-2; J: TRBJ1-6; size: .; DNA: TGTGCCAGCAGCTTAGAACCCAATCTCCTTTATAATTCACCCCTCCACTTT; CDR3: CASSLEPNLLYNSPLHF
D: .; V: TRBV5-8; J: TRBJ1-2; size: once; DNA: TGTGCCAGCAGCTTAGAAGTGGGGACGGCTTATGGCTACACCTTC; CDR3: CASSLEVGTAYGYTF
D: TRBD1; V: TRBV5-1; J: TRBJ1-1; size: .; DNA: TGCGCCAGCAGCTTGGCCGACAGGGAGAACACTGAAGCTTTCTTT; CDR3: CASSLADRENTEAFF
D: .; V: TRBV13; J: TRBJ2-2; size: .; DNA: TGTGCCAGCAGCTTACTCGGGACCACCGGGGAGCTGTTTTTT; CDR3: CASSLLGTTGELFF
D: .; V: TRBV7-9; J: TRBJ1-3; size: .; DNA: TGTGCCAGCACTGGAAACACCATATATTTT; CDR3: CASTGNTIYF
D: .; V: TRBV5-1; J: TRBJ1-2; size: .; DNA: TGCGCCAGCAGCTCAAGGCCTGCGGGGGGCTACACCTTC; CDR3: CASSSRPAGGYTF
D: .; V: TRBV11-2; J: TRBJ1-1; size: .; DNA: TGTGCCAGCAGTTTAACTTCGACAGGCAAATACACTGAAGCTTTCTTT; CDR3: CASSLTSTGKYTEAFF
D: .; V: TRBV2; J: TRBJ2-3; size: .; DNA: TGTGCCAGCCTCAGTGGTTCGGGCGGATTCACAGATACGCAGTATTTT; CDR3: CASLSGSGGFTDTQYF
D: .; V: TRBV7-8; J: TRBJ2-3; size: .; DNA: TGTGCCAGCAGCCCGAAGCGGTCTCCCTGGGGAGATACGCAGTATTTT; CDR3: CASSPKRSPWGDTQYF
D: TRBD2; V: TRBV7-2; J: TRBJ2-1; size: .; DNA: TGTGCCAGCAGCTCCGGGTCACACCCTAGCGGGAGGGCCCGAAATGAGCAGTTCTTC; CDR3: CASSSGSHPSGRARNEQFF
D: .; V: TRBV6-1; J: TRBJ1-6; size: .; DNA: TGTGCCAGCAGTTTCCAGTTCGGTTCACCCCTCCACTTT; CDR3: CASSFQFGSPLHF
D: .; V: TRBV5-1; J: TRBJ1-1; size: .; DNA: TGCGCCAGCAGCTTGAGGGGCCAGAACACTGAAGCTTTCTTT; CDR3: CASSLRGQNTEAFF
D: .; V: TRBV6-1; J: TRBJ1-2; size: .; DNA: TGTGCCAGCAGTGAACATGTGGGCTACACCTTC; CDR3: CASSEHVGYTF
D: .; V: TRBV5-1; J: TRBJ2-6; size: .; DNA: TGCGCCAGCAGTAGGAGCTCTGGGGCCAACGTCCTGACTTTC; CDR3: CASSRSSGANVLTF
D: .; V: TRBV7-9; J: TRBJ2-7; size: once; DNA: TGTGCCAGCAGCTTAGCGAAGGGGGCACTAGCTAACTACGAGCAGTACTTC; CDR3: CASSLAKGALANYEQYF
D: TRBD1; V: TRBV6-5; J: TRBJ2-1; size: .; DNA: TGTGCCAGCAGTTACCAAACAGGGGGTGCCTACAATGAGCAGTTCTTC; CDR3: CASSYQTGGAYNEQFF
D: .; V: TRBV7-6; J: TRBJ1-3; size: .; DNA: TGTGCCAGCAGCTTAGGGTCCCCCTCAGGAAACACCATATATTTT; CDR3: CASSLGSPSGNTIYF
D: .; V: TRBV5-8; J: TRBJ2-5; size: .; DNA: TGTGCCAGCAGCTCCAGGGGGACTACGTACCAAGAGACCCAGTACTTC; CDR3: CASSSRGTTYQETQYF
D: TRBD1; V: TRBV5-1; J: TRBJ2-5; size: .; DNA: TGCGCCAGCAGCCCTCCGACAGGGGATTGGGGAGAGACCCAGTACTTC; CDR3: CASSPPTGDWGETQYF
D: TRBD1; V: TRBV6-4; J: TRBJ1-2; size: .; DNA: TGTGCCAGCGTGACAGGGCTTTTCTTC; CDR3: CASVTGLFF
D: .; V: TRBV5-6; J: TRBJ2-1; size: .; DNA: TGTGCCAGCAGCTTGTCATGGGGTGAGCAGTTCTTC; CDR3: CASSLSWGEQFF
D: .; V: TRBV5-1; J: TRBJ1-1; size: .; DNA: TGCGCCAGCAGCTTGGCCGGGGGAGAGGGCACTGAAGCTTTCTTT; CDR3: CASSLAGGEGTEAFF
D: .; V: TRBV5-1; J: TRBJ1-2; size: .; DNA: TGCGCCAGCAGCTGGGTGGACGGCTCCTATGGCTACACCTTC; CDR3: CASSWVDGSYGYTF
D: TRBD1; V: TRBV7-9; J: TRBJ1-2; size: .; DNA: TGTGCCAGCAGCAAGGGACAGGACTATGGCTACACCTTC; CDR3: CASSKGQDYGYTF
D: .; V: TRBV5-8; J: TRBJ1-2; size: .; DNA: TGTGCCAGCAGCTTCAGGACAGACTATGGCTACACCTTC; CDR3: CASSFRTDYGYTF
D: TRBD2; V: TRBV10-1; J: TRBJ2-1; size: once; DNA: TGCGCCAGCAGTGCTAGCGGGGGTTACAATGAGCAGTTCTTC; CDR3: CASSASGGYNEQFF
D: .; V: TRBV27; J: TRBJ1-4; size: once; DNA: TGTGCCAGCAGGGGGACTGCCGCTAATGAAAAACTGTTTTTT; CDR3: CASRGTAANEKLFF
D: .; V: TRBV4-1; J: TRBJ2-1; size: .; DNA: TGCGCCAGCAGCCAAGTGGAGACTACCAGCAGCAATGAGCAGTTCTTC; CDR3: CASSQVETTSSNEQFF
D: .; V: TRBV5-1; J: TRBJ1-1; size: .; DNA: TGCGCCAGCAGATCTAACCCCGCTACGAACACTGAAGCTTTCTTT; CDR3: CASRSNPATNTEAFF
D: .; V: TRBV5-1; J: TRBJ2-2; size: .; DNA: TGCGCCAGCAGCTTGTCACCCAGCTCGAACACCGGGGAGCTGTTTTTT; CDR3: CASSLSPSSNTGELFF
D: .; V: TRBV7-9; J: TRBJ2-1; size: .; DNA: TGTGCCAGCAGCTTGGCCCGCCCAAGGGATGAGCAGTTCTTC; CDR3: CASSLARPRDEQFF
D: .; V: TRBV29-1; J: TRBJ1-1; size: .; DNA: TGCAGCGTTGAAGGGGTCGGGGTAATGGAAGCTTTCTTT; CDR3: CSVEGVGVMEAFF
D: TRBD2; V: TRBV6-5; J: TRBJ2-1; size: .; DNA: TGTGCCAGTCGCGCCCCCCCTACTAGCGATGGGGAGTTCTTC; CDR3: CASRAPPTSDGEFF
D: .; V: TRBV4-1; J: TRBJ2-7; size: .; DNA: TGCGCCAGCAGCCAAGAATACACGCTACGTCTGGAGCAGTACTTC; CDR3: CASSQEYTLRLEQYF
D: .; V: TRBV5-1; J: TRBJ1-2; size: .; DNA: TGCGCCAGCAGCTTGGCCGGAAGCTATGGCTACACCTTC; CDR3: CASSLAGSYGYTF
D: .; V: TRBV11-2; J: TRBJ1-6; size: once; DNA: TGTGCCAGCAGCTTAGGACGGGAAAATTCACCCCTCCACTTT; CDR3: CASSLGRENSPLHF
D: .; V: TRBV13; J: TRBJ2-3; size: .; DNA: TGTGCCAGCAGCGCTCCTAGTCGGGTGCATACGCAGTATTTT; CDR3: CASSAPSRVHTQYF
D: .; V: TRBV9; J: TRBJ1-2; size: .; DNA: TGTGCCAGCAGCTTCGAGCGGGGCTATGGCTACACCTTC; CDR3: CASSFERGYGYTF
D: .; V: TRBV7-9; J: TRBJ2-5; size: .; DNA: TGTGCCAGCAGCTCACGCCTAGTCCGGTCCACAGAGACCCAGTACTTC; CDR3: CASSSRLVRSTETQYF
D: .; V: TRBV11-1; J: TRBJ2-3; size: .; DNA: TGTGCCAGCAGCGCTAACCCTAGCACAGATACGCAGTATTTT; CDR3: CASSANPSTDTQYF